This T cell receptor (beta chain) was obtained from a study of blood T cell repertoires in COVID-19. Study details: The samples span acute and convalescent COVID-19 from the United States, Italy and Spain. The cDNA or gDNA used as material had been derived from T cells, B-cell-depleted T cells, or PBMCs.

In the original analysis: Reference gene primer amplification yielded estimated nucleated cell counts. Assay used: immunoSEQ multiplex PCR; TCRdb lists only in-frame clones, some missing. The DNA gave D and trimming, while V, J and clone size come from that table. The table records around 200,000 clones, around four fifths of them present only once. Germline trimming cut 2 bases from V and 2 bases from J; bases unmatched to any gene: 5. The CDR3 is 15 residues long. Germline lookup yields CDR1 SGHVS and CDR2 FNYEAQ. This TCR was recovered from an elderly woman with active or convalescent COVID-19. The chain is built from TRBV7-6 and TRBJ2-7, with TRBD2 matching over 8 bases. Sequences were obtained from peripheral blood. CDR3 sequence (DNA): TGTGCCAGCAGCTTATACGGGGGGGGCACCTACGAGCAGTACTTC. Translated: CASSLYGGGTYEQYF.